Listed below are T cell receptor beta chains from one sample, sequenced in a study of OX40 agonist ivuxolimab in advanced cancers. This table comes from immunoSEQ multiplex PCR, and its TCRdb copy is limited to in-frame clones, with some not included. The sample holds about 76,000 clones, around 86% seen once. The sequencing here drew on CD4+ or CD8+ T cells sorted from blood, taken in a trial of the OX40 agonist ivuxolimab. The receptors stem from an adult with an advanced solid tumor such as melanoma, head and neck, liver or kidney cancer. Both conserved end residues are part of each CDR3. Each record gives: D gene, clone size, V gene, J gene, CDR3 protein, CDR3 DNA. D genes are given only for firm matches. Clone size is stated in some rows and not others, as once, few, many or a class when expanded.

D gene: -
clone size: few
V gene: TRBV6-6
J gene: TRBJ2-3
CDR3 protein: CASSYGRTDTQYF
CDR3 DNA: TGTGCCAGCAGTTACGGTAGGACAGATACGCAGTATTTT

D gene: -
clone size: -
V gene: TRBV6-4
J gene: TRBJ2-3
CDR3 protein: CASSDSGRELGTQYF
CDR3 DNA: TGTGCCAGCAGTGACTCTGGCAGGGAGTTAGGTACGCAGTATTTT

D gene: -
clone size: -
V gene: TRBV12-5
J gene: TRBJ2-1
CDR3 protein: CASGFLTALNEQFF
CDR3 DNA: TGTGCTAGTGGTTTCCTGACGGCTCTTAATGAGCAGTTCTTC

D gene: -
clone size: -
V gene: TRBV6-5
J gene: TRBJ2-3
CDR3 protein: CASSYRQPTDTQYF
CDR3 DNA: TGTGCCAGCAGTTACCGACAACCCACAGATACGCAGTATTTT

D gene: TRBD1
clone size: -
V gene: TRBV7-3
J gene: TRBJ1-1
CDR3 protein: CASSSQGVNTEAFF
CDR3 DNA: TGTGCCAGCAGCAGCCAGGGGGTTAACACTGAAGCTTTCTTT

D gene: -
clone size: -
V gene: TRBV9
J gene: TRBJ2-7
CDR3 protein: CASSPQTGRHEQYF
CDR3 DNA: TGTGCCAGCAGCCCCCAGACAGGGAGGCACGAGCAGTACTTC

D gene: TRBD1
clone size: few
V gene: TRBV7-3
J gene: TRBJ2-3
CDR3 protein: CASSPKQGSTDTQYF
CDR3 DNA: TGTGCCAGCAGCCCTAAACAGGGGAGCACAGATACGCAGTATTTT

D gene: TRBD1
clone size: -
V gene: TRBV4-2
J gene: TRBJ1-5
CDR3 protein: CASSQGGQGDQPQHF
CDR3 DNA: TGTGCCAGCAGCCAAGGAGGACAGGGGGATCAGCCCCAGCATTTT

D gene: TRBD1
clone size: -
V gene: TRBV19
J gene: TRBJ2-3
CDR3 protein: CASAGTGVTGTQYF
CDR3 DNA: TGTGCCAGTGCCGGGACAGGGGTAACGGGGACGCAGTATTTT

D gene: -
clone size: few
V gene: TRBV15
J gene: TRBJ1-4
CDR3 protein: CATSRDDLRPDLNEKLFF
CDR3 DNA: TGTGCCACCAGCAGAGATGACCTTCGCCCGGACCTTAATGAAAAACTGTTTTTT

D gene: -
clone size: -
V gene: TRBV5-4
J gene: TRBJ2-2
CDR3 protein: CASSRGQGVTNTGELFF
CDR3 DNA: TGTGCCAGCAGCCGGGGGCAGGGAGTTACTAACACCGGGGAGCTGTTTTTT

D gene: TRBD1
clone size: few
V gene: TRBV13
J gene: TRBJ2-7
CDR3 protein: CASSSYRGSYEQYF
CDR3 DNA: TGTGCCAGCAGCTCGTACAGGGGGTCCTACGAGCAGTACTTC

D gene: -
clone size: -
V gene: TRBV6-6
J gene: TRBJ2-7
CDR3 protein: CASSYSGLGPYEQYF
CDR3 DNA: TGTGCCAGCAGTTACTCGGGGCTGGGACCCTACGAGCAGTACTTC

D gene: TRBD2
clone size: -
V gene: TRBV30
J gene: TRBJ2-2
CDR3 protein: CAWAPLAGHTGELFF
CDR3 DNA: TGTGCCTGGGCCCCACTAGCGGGACACACCGGGGAGCTGTTTTTT

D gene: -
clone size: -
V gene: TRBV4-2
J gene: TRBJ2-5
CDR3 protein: CASPVRPLQETQYF
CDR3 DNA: TGTGCCAGCCCCGTGAGGCCTCTACAAGAGACCCAGTACTTC

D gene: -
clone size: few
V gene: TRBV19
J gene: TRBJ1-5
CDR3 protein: CASSSGQPQHF
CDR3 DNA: TGTGCCAGTTCGAGTGGCCAGCCCCAGCATTTT

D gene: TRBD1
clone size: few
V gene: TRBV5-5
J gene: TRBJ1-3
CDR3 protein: CASSQGARESGNTIYF
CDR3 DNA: TGTGCCAGCAGCCAGGGGGCGCGGGAGTCTGGAAACACCATATATTTT

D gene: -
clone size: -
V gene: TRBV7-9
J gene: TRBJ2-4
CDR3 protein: CASSLPQAVVQYF
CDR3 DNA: TGTGCCAGCAGCTTACCCCAGGCGGTGGTTCAGTACTTC

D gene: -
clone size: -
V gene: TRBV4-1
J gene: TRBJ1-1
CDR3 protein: CASSLLGGSEAFF
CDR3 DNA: TGCGCCAGCAGCCTTCTCGGGGGCAGTGAAGCTTTCTTT

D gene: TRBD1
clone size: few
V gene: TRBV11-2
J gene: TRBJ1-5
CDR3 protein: CASSPQGTNQPQHF
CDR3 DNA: TGTGCCAGCAGTCCACAGGGGACCAATCAGCCCCAGCATTTT

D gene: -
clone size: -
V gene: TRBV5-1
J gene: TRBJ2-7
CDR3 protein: CASSPRLRGYEQYF
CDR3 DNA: TGCGCCAGCAGCCCTAGGCTGAGAGGCTACGAGCAGTACTTC

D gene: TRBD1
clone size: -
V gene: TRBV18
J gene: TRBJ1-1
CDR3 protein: CASSPPLGTGGFVGTEAFF
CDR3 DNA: TGTGCCAGCTCACCACCACTTGGGACAGGGGGATTTGTGGGCACTGAAGCTTTCTTT

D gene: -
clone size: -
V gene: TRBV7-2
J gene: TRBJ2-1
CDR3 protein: CASSLGGTGNYNEQFF
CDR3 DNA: TGTGCCAGCAGCTTGGGAGGGACAGGAAACTACAATGAGCAGTTCTTC

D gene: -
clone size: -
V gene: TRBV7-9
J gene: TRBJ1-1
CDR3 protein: CASSLRGGALEAFF
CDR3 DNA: TGTGCCAGCAGCTTACGGGGTGGGGCACTTGAAGCTTTCTTT

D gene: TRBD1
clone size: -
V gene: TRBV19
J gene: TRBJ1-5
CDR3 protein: CASSIRRGGSNQPQHF
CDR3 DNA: TGTGCCAGTAGTATAAGGCGAGGGGGCAGCAATCAGCCCCAGCATTTT

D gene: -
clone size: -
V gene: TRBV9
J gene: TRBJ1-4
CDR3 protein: CASSVREGFGNNEKLFF
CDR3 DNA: TGTGCCAGCAGCGTTCGGGAAGGGTTTGGGAATAATGAAAAACTGTTTTTT

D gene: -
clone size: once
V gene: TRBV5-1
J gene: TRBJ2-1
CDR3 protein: CASSLPGPEGGQFF
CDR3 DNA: TGCGCCAGCAGCTTACCGGGACCGGAGGGGGGGCAGTTCTTC

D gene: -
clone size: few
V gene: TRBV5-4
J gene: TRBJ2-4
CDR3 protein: CASSPVGKAKNIQYF
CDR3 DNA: TGTGCCAGCAGCCCGGTAGGGAAAGCCAAAAACATTCAGTACTTC

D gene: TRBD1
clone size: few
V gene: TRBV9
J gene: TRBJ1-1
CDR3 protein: CASSFRQGSTEAFF
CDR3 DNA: TGTGCCAGCAGCTTCCGACAGGGGAGCACTGAAGCTTTCTTT

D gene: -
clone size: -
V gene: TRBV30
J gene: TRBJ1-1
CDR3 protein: CAWSPLEGGRTEAFF
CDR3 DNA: TGTGCCTGGAGTCCCCTTGAGGGAGGAAGGACTGAAGCTTTCTTT

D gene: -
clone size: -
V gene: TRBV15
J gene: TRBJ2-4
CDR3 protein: CATSGLQVVSKNIQYF
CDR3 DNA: TGTGCCACCAGCGGACTACAAGTAGTATCCAAAAACATTCAGTACTTC

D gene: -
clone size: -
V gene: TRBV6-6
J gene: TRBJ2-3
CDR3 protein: CASSYGGVTDTQYF
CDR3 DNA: TGTGCCAGCAGTTACGGGGGCGTCACAGATACGCAGTATTTT

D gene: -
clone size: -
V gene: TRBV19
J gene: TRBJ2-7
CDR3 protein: CASSIRTLPSYEQYF
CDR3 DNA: TGTGCCAGTAGTATCCGGACTTTGCCTTCCTACGAGCAGTACTTC

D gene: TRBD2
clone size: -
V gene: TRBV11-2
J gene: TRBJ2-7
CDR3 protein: CASSLEPSGYEQYF
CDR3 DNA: TGTGCCAGCAGCTTAGAGCCTAGCGGCTACGAGCAGTACTTC

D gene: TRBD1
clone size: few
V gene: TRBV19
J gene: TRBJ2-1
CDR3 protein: CASSAGIGSSGQDEQFF
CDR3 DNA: TGTGCCAGTAGTGCCGGAATAGGGAGTTCGGGACAGGATGAGCAGTTCTTC

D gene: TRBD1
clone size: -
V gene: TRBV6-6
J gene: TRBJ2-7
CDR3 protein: CASSSGTGYEQYF
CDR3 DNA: TGTGCCAGCAGTTCCGGGACAGGGTACGAGCAGTACTTC

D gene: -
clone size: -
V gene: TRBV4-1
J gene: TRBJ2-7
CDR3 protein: CASSQDSFQYF
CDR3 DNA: TGCGCCAGCAGCCAAGATTCCTTTCAGTACTTC

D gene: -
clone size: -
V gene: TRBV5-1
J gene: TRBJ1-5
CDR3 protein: CASSLEEYSNQPQHF
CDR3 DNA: TGCGCCAGCAGCTTGGAAGAATATAGCAATCAGCCCCAGCATTTT

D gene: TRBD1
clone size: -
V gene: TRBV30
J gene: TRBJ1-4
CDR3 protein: CAWSGTGGEKLFF
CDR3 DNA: TGTGCCTGGAGTGGCACAGGGGGGGAAAAACTGTTTTTT

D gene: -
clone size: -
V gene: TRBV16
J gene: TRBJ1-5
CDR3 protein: CASSQFEEYNQPQHF
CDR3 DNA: TGTGCCAGCAGCCAATTCGAAGAATACAATCAGCCCCAGCATTTT

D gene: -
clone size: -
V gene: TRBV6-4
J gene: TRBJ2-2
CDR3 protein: CASSLDGNTGELFF
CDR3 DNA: TGTGCCAGCAGTCTGGACGGGAACACCGGGGAGCTGTTTTTT

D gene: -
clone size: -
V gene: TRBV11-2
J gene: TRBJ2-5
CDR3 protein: CASSRGLEETQYF
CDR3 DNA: TGTGCCAGCAGCCGGGGACTTGAGGAGACCCAGTACTTC

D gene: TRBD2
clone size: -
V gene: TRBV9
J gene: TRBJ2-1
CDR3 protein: CASTLEAGENEQFF
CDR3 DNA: TGTGCCAGCACCTTAGAGGCGGGAGAGAATGAGCAGTTCTTC

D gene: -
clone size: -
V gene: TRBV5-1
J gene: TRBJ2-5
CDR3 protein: CASSEQGRETQYF
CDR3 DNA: TGCGCCAGCAGCGAACAGGGTAGGGAGACCCAGTACTTC

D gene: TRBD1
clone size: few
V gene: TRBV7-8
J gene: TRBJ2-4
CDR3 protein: CASSYGGTENIQYF
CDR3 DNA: TGTGCCAGCAGCTACGGTGGGACAGAAAACATTCAGTACTTC

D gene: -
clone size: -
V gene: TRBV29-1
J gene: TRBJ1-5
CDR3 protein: CSRWQPQHF
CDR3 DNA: TGCAGCCGATGGCAGCCCCAGCATTTT

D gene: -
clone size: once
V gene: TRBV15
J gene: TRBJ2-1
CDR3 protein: CATSRGASSYNEQFF
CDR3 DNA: TGTGCCACCAGCAGAGGCGCGAGCTCCTACAATGAGCAGTTCTTC

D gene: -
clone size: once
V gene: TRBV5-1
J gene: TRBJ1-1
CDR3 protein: CASSLVPRDGAFF
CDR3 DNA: TGCGCCAGCAGCTTGGTTCCCAGAGATGGGGCTTTCTTT

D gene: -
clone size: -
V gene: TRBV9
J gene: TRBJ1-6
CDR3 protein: CASSVEGTNSPLHF
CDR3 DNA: TGTGCCAGCAGCGTAGAGGGAACCAATTCACCCCTCCACTTT

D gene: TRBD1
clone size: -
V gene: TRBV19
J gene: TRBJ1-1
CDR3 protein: CASTQRGRGGRNTEAFF
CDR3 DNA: TGTGCCAGCACCCAGAGAGGCAGGGGGGGAAGGAACACTGAAGCTTTCTTT

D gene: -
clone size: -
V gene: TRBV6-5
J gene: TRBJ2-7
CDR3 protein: CASSRKGGDYEQYF
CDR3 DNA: TGTGCCAGCAGCCGAAAGGGGGGCGACTACGAGCAGTACTTC

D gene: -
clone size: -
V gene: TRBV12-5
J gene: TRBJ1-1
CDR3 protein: CASGGEGGRTEAFF
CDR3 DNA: TGTGCTAGTGGTGGGGAAGGGGGACGAACTGAAGCTTTCTTT

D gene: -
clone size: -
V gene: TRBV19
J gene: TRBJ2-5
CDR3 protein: CASSTPGLGQETQYF
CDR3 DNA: TGTGCCAGTAGTACCCCGGGCCTAGGACAAGAGACCCAGTACTTC

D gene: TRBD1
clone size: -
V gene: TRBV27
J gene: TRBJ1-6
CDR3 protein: CASRPLPARQGARSPLHF
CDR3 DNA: TGTGCCAGCAGACCGTTACCTGCCCGCCAGGGGGCTAGGTCACCCCTCCACTTT

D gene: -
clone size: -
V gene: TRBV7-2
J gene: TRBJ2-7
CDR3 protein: CASSPPPGNYEQYF
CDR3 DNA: TGTGCCAGCAGCCCCCCTCCGGGGAACTACGAGCAGTACTTC

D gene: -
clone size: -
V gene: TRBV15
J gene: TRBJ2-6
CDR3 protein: CATGARGAGANVLTF
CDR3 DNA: TGTGCCACCGGCGCGAGGGGTGCTGGGGCCAACGTCCTGACTTTC

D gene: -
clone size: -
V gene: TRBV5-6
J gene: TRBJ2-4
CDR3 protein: CASSLGRAKNIQYF
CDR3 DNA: TGTGCCAGCAGCCTCGGCCGGGCCAAAAACATTCAGTACTTC

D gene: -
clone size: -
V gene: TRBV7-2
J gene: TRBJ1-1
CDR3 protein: CASSLSGNTEAFF
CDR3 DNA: TGTGCCAGCAGCTTAAGCGGAAACACTGAAGCTTTCTTT